The source of this TCR beta chain is a study of cytotoxic CD8 clonotypes in ibrutinib-treated CLL. Study results and caveats: Investigators sampled sustained-remission and progressing patients at differing times. Public clonotypes were uncommon and contracted or stayed stable on treatment.

Using immunoSEQ multiplex PCR, the repertoire was profiled, and TCRdb retains in-frame clones only, with some absent. The sample consists of 130,000 or so clones, 84% of them appearing once. With respect to this clone: Its specificity is not known.

The V end lost 8 bases, the J end lost 0 bases, and 8 bases lay between the germline ends. Germline values: CDR1 SNHLY, CDR2 FYNNEI. The CDR3 sequence is 13 residues long. Sequencing used PBMCs, obtained after 24 months of ibrutinib treatment. The chain couples TRBV2 to TRBJ1-5; maybe TRBD1 (5 bases). This TCR was sampled from a human donor with chronic lymphocytic leukemia. The CDR3 loop is CASEQASNQPQHF. The CDR3 region has the DNA TGTGCCAGCGAACAGGCTAGCAATCAGCCCCAGCATTTT.